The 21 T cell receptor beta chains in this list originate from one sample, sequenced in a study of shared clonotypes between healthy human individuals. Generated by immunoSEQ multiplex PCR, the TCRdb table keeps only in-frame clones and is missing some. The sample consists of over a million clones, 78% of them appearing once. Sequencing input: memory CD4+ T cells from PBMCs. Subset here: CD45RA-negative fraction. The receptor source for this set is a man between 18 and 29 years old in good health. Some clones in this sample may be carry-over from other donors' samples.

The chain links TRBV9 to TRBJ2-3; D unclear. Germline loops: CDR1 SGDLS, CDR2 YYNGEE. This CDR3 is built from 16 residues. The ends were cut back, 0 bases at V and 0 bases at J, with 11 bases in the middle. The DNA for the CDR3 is TGTGCCAGCAGCGTAGTAAGTGGCGTTAGCACAGATACGCAGTATTTT. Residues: CASSVVSGVSTDTQYF.

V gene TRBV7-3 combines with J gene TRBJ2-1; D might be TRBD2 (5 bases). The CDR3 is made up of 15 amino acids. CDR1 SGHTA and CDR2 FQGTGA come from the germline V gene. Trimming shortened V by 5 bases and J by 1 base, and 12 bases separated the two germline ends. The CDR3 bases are TGTGCCAGCAGCCCTGGGCGGGCTTCCTACAATGAGCAGTTCTTC. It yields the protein CASSPGRASYNEQFF.

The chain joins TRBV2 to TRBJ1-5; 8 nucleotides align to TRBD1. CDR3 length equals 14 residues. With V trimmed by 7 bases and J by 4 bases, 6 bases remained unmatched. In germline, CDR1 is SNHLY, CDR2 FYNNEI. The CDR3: CASNPGTGNQPQHF. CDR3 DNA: TGTGCCAGCAACCCCGGGACAGGTAATCAGCCCCAGCATTTT.

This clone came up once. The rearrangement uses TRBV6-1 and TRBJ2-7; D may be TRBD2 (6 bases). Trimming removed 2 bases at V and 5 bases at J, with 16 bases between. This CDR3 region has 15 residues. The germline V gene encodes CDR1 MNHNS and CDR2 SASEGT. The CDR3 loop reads CASSERHGGIDEQYF. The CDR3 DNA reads TGTGCCAGCAGTGAACGACATGGCGGGATCGACGAGCAGTACTTC.

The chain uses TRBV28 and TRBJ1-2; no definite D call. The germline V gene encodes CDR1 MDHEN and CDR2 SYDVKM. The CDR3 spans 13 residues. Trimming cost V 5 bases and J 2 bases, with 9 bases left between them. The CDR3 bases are TGTGCCAGCAGTCCCTCTGGGAACTATGGCTACACCTTC. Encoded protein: CASSPSGNYGYTF.

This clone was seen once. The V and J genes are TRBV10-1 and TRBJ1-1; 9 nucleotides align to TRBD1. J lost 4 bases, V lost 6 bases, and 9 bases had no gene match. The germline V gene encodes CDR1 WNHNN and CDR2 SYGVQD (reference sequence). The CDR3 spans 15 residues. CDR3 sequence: CASRDGTGRSTEAFF. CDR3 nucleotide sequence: TGCGCCAGCAGAGACGGGACAGGGAGGAGCACTGAAGCTTTCTTT.

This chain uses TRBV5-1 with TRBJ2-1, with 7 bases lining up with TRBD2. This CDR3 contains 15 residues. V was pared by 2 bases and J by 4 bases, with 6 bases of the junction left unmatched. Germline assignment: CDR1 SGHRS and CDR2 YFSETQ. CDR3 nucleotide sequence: TGCGCCAGCAGCTTACCAAGCGGGAATTACAATGAGCAGTTCTTC. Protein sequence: CASSLPSGNYNEQFF.

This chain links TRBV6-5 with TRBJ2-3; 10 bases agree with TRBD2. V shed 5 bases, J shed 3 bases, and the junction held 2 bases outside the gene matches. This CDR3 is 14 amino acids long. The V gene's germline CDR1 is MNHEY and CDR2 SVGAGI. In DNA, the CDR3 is TGTGCCAGCAGTCTTAGCGGGAGGACAGATACGCAGTATTTT. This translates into CASSLSGRTDTQYF.

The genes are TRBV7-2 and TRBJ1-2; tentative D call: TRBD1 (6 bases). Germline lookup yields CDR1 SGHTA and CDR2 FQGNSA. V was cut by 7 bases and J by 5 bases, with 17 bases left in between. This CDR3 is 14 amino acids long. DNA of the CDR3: TGTGCCAGCACCAAGGTGGGGGGCGAGTATGGCTACACCTTC. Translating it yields CASTKVGGEYGYTF.

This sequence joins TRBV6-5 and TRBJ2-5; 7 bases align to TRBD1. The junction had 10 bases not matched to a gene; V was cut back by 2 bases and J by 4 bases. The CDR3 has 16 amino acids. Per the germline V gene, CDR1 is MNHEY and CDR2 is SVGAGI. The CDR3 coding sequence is TGTGCCAGCAGTTACAGGGGGCAGGGGGTCGGAGAGACCCAGTACTTC. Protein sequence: CASSYRGQGVGETQYF.

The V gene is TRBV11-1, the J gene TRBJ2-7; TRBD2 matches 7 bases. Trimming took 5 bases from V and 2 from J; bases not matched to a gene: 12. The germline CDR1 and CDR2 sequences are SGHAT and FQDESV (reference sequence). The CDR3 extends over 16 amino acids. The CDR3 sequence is CASSPQVSGWAYEQYF. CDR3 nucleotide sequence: TGTGCCAGCAGCCCACAAGTTAGCGGGTGGGCCTACGAGCAGTACTTC.

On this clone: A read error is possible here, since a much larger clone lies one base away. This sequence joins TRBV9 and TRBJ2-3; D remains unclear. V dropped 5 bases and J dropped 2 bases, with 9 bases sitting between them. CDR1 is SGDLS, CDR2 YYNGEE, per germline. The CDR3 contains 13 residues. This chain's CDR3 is CASRDSNTDTQYF. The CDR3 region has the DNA TGTGCCAGCAGAGATTCTAACACAGATACGCAGTATTTT.

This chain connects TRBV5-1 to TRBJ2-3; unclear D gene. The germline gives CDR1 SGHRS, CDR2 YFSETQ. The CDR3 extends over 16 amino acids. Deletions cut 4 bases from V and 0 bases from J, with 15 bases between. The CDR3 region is CASSERSSSSTDTQYF. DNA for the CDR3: TGCGCCAGCAGCGAGAGGAGTTCCTCTAGCACAGATACGCAGTATTTT.

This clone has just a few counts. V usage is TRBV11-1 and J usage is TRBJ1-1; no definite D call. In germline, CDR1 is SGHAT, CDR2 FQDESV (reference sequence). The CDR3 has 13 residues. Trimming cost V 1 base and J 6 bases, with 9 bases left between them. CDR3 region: CASSLEGTSEAFF. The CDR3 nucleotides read TGTGCCAGCAGCTTAGAGGGCACCTCTGAAGCTTTCTTT.

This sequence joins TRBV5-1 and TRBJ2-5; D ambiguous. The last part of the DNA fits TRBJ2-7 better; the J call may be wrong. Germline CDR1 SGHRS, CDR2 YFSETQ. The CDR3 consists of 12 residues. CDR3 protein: CASSSAHGEQYF. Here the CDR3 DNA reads TGCGCCAGCAGCTCGGCACATGGCGAGCAGTACTTC.

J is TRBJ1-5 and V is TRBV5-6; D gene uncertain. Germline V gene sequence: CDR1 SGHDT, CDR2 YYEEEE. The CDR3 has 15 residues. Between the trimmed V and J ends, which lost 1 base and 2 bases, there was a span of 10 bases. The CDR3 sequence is CASSLRQAGNQPQHF. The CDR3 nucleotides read TGTGCCAGCAGCTTGCGGCAGGCGGGCAATCAGCCCCAGCATTTT. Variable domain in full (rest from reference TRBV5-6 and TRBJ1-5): DAGVTQSPTHLIKTRGQQVTLRCSPKSGHDTVSWYQQALGQGPQFIFQYYEEEERQRGNFPDRFSGHQFPNYSSELNVNALLLGDSALYLCASSLRQAGNQPQHFGDGTRLSIL.

The CDR3 bases are TGTGCCAGCAGTTCCCGACGGGAGGGCGGGAATGAGCAGTTCTTC. Translation: CASSSRREGGNEQFF. The chain uses TRBV6-6 and TRBJ2-1; 8 bases line up with TRBD2. Trimming removed 4 bases from V and 7 bases from J; junction bases left unmatched: 9. Germline CDR1 and CDR2: MNHNY and SVGAGI (reference sequence). CDR3 length equals 15 residues.

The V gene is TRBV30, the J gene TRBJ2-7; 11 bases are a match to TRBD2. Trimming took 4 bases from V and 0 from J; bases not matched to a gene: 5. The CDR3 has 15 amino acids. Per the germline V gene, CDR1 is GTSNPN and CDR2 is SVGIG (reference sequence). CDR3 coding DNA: TGTGCCTGGACCCGACTAGCGGGAAGCTCCTACGAGCAGTACTTC. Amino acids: CAWTRLAGSSYEQYF.

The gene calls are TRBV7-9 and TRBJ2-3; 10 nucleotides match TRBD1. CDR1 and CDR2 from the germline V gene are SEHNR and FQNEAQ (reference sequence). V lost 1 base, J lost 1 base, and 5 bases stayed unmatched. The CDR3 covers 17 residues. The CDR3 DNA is TGTGCCAGCAGCTTAGGGGACAGGGGCTGGGGCACAGATACGCAGTATTTT. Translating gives CASSLGDRGWGTDTQYF.

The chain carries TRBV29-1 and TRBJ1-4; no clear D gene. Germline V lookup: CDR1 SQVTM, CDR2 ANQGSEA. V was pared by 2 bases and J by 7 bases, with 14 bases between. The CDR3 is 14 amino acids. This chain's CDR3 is CSVEFSGVVEKLFF. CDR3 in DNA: TGCAGCGTTGAATTCAGCGGAGTAGTTGAAAAACTGTTTTTT.

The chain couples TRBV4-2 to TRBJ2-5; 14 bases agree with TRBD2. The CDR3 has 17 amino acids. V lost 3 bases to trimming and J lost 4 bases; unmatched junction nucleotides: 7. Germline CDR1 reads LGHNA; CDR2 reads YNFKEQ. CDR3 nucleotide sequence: TGTGCCAGCAGCCATGGGTCCGGGACTAGCGGGAGAGAGACCCAGTACTTC. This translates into CASSHGSGTSGRETQYF.